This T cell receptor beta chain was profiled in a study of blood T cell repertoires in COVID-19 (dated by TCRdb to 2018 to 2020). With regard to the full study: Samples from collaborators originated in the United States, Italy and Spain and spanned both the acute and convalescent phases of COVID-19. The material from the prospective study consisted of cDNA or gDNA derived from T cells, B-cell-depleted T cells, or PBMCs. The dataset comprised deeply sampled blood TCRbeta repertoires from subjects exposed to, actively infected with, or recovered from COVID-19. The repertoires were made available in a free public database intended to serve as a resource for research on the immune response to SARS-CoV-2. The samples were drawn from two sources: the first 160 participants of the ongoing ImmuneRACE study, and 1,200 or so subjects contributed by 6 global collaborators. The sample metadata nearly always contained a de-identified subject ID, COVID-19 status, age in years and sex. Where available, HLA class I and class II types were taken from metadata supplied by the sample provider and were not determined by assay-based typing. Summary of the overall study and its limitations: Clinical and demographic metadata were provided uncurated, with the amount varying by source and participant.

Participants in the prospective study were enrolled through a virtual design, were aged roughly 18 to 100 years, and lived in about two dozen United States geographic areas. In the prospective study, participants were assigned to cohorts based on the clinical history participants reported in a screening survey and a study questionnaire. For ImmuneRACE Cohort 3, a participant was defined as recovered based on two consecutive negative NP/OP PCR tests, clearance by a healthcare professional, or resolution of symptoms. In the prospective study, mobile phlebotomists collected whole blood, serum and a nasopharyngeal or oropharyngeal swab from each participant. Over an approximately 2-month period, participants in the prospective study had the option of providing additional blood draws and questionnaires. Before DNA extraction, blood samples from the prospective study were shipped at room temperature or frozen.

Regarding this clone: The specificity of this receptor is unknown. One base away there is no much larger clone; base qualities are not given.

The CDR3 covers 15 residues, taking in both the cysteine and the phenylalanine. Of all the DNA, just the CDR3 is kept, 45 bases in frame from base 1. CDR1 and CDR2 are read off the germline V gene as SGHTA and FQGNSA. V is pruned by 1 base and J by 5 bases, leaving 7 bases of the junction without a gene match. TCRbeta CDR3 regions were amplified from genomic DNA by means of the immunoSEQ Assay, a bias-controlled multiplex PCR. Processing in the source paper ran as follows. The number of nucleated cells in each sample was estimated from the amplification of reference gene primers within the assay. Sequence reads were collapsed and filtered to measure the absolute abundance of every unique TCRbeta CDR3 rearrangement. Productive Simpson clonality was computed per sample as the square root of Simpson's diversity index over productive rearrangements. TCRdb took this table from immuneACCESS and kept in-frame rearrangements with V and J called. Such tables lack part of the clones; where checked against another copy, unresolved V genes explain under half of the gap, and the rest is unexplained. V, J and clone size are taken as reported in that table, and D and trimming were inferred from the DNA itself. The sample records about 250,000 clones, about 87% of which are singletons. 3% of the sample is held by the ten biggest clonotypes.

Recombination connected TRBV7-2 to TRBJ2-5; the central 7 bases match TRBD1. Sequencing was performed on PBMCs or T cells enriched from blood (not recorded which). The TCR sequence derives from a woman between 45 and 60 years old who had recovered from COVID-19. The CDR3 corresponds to CASSLGRGPSETQYF. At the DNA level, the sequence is TGTGCCAGCAGCTTAGGTAGGGGGCCCAGCGAGACCCAGTACTTC.